This passage covers 29 T cell receptor beta chains from one sample sequenced in a study of beta chain features in type 1 diabetes. cDNA synthesis used the whole RNA isolate, giving expressed TCRB sequences. The data were produced by immunoSEQ multiplex PCR, yet TCRdb's version contains in-frame clones alone and is incomplete. The sample includes about half a million clones, over 10% seen only once; the top ten take about 0.045%. Sample: naive CD4+ T cells from blood. The receptors shown here come from a woman under 30 in good health.

As DNA, the CDR3 is TGTGCCAGCACCAAAGTAGAAAGCACAACGGGTACGCAGTATTTT. Translation: CASTKVESTTGTQYF. V gene TRBV5-6 combines with J gene TRBJ2-3; no definite D call. Trimming took 6 bases from V and 8 from J, leaving 22 bases between them. Germline lookup yields CDR1 SGHDT and CDR2 YYEEEE. The CDR3 has 15 residues.

Only a few counts were recorded for this clone. The chain links TRBV28 to TRBJ2-1; 7 positions match TRBD2. The CDR3 contains 16 residues. Germline V gene lookup returns CDR1 MDHEN and CDR2 SYDVKM. After removal of 5 bases from V and 3 bases from J, the junction contained 10 bases not matched to a gene. DNA of the CDR3: TGTGCCAGCAGTACCCCCTACGGGAGGATCTACAATGAGCAGTTCTTC. Encoded protein: CASSTPYGRIYNEQFF.

The chain links TRBV25-1 to TRBJ2-1; 10 nucleotides align to TRBD2. In germline, CDR1 is MGHDK, CDR2 SYGVNS. Trimming at V came to 6 bases and at J to 5 bases, leaving 4 bases not matched to a gene. CDR3 length: 14 amino acids. The CDR3 DNA is TGTGCCAGCAGCTTAGCGGGGGGTAACAATGAGCAGTTCTTC. It codes for CASSLAGGNNEQFF.

The chain uses TRBV14 and TRBJ2-1, with TRBD1 as a possible D gene (6 bases). Germline-derived CDR1 and CDR2 are SGHDN and FVKESK. V lost 0 bases, J lost 10 bases, and 10 bases lay in between. This CDR3 has 13 amino acids. CDR3 region: CASSQDLGTEQFF. The CDR3 nucleotides read TGTGCCAGCAGCCAAGACCTGGGGACAGAGCAGTTCTTC. Filled out from reference TRBV14 and TRBJ2-1, the complete variable domain reads EAGVTQFPSHSVIEKGQTVTLRCDPISGHDNLYWYRRVMGKEIKFLLHFVKESKQDESGMPNNRFLAERTGGTYSTLKVQPAELEDSGVYFCASSQDLGTEQFFGPGTRLTVL.

The chain links TRBV7-2 to TRBJ2-2; D is uncertain. Germline-derived CDR1 and CDR2 are SGHTA and FQGNSA. Trimming removed 4 bases from V and 6 bases from J, with 9 bases in between. There are 13 residues in the CDR3. CDR3 residues: CASSSQSPGELFF. The DNA for the CDR3 is TGTGCCAGCAGCTCGCAAAGCCCCGGGGAGCTGTTTTTT.

The rearrangement uses TRBV6-5 and TRBJ2-3, with D possibly called TRBD1 or TRBD2 (5 bases each). Germline loops: CDR1 MNHEY, CDR2 SVGAGI. The CDR3 is 15 residues long. V dropped 5 bases and J dropped 0 bases, with 12 bases sitting between them. CDR3 DNA: TGTGCCAGCAGTCCCCAGGGACGGAGCACAGATACGCAGTATTTT. Its translation is CASSPQGRSTDTQYF.

The J gene is TRBJ1-2, the V gene TRBV20-1; weak D call: TRBD1 (5 bases). This CDR3 spans 11 amino acids. From germline, CDR1 is DFQATT and CDR2 SNEGSKA (reference sequence). Trimming cost V 6 bases and J 8 bases, with 13 bases left between them. CDR3 coding DNA: TGCAGTGCCCGGGGCCCGTTAGGCTACACCTTC. Amino acids: CSARGPLGYTF.

There are a few counts of this clone. The J gene is TRBJ2-5, the V gene TRBV27, with a weak D call TRBD2 (6 bases). The germline CDR1 and CDR2 sequences are MNHEY and SMNVEV (reference sequence). V dropped 7 bases and J dropped 2 bases, with 23 bases sitting between them. The CDR3 is made up of 17 amino acids. For the CDR3, the DNA is TGTGCCAGCAAGCCGGGGGTAGGGCGCAGGGCTCAAGAGACCCAGTACTTC. This encodes CASKPGVGRRAQETQYF.

The chain is built from TRBV7-2 and TRBJ2-3, with TRBD2 identical over 8 bases. V dropped 4 bases and J dropped 1; count of bases not matched to a gene: 10. The length of the CDR3 is 17 residues. CDR1 is SGHTA and CDR2 is FQGNSA in the germline V gene. The CDR3 DNA reads TGTGCCAGCAGCTCTTCTCTTAGCGGGATTGGCACAGATACGCAGTATTTT. As protein: CASSSSLSGIGTDTQYF. Drawing the rest from reference TRBV7-2 and TRBJ2-3, the complete variable domain is GAGVSQSPSNKVTEKGKDVELRCDPISGHTALYWYRQSLGQGLEFLIYFQGNSAPDKSGLPSDRFSAERTGGSVSTLTIQRTQQEDSAVYLCASSSSLSGIGTDTQYFGPGTRLTVL.

The rearrangement uses TRBV23-1 and TRBJ1-2; the D is unclear. TRBV23-1 is recorded as an ORF, its role being uncertain. Trimming pared 0 bases from V and 0 bases from J, leaving 17 bases between. The CDR3 length is 18 residues. The DNA for the CDR3 is TGCGCCAGCAGTCAATCGTCCCGCAAAAGGTCATCTAACTATGGCTACACCTTC. Its translation is CASSQSSRKRSSNYGYTF.

The chain carries TRBV2 and TRBJ1-2; no clear D gene. V was trimmed by 6 bases and J by 7 bases, leaving 18 bases between them. Germline CDR1 is SNHLY and CDR2 is FYNNEI. The CDR3 runs to 14 residues. The CDR3: CASRDPRRAAGYTF. DNA of the CDR3: TGTGCCAGCAGGGATCCGAGGAGGGCGGCTGGCTACACCTTC.

V usage is TRBV28 and J usage is TRBJ1-2, with 8 positions matching TRBD1. This CDR3 spans 14 amino acids. Trimming cost V 4 bases and J 4 bases; bases outside gene matches: 5. Looked up from germline, CDR1 is MDHEN and CDR2 is SYDVKM. The CDR3 reads CASSSPGGAYGYTF. CDR3 nucleotide sequence: TGTGCCAGCAGTTCCCCAGGGGGCGCCTATGGCTACACCTTC.

There are a few counts of this clone. This chain connects TRBV9 to TRBJ2-2; D unclear. The CDR3 sequence is 14 residues long. V was trimmed by 1 base and J by 3 bases, leaving 7 bases between them. From germline, CDR1 is SGDLS and CDR2 YYNGEE. CDR3 in DNA: TGTGCCAGCAGCGTAATCAGAGACACCGGGGAGCTGTTTTTT. Its protein product is CASSVIRDTGELFF.

V gene TRBV2 combines with J gene TRBJ2-3, with TRBD2 matching 11 bases. CDR3 length equals 15 residues. Germline V gene sequence: CDR1 SNHLY, CDR2 FYNNEI. Losses at the gene ends were 5 bases for V and 3 bases for J; bases not matched to a gene: 4. The CDR3 nucleotides are TGTGCCAGCAGTCCACTAGCGGGAGTAACAGATACGCAGTATTTT. It encodes CASSPLAGVTDTQYF.

This clone was counted a few times. The chain couples TRBV9 to TRBJ2-5; D perhaps matches TRBD2 (6 bases). The CDR3 is 14 residues long. Germline CDR1 and CDR2: SGDLS and YYNGEE. Trimming took 3 bases from V and 9 from J, leaving 18 bases between them. This CDR3 is CASSGASATWAQYF. The CDR3 DNA reads TGTGCCAGCAGCGGAGCTAGCGCCACATGGGCCCAGTACTTC.

This clone was counted between two and nine times. The chain uses TRBV2 and TRBJ2-3; TRBD2 might be the D (5 bases). CDR3 size: 14 residues. Looked up from germline, CDR1 is SNHLY and CDR2 is FYNNEI. Trimming shortened V by 6 bases and J by 0 bases, and 10 bases separated the two germline ends. The CDR3 sequence: CASRLVKSTDTQYF. For the CDR3, the DNA is TGTGCCAGCAGACTAGTGAAGAGCACAGATACGCAGTATTTT.

This rearrangement joins TRBV30 to TRBJ1-2, with D possibly TRBD1 on 5 matching bases. Per the germline V gene, CDR1 is GTSNPN and CDR2 is SVGIG (reference sequence). The CDR3 covers 13 residues. V gave up 0 bases and J gave up 7 bases, with 12 bases separating them. The CDR3 DNA follows: TGTGCCTGGAGTGTTGGGGGATCGGGTGGCTACACCTTC. As protein: CAWSVGGSGGYTF.

This clone was counted between two and nine times. The rearrangement joins TRBV7-2 to TRBJ2-5; tentatively, D is TRBD2 (6 bases). CDR3 size: 13 residues. The germline V gene encodes CDR1 SGHTA and CDR2 FQGNSA. Trimming took off 2 bases at V and 5 bases at J, with 9 bases between the two ends. CDR3 sequence: CASSLRLVETQYF. The CDR3 DNA reads as TGTGCCAGCAGCTTAAGACTAGTTGAGACCCAGTACTTC.

This chain links TRBV11-3 with TRBJ2-3; TRBD1 might be the D (5 bases). The germline V gene has CDR1 SGHNT and CDR2 YENEEA. The germline V and J ends were trimmed by 5 bases and 5 bases, with 14 bases remaining between them. This CDR3 is built from 14 residues. CDR3: CASSPRTLLDTQYF. In nucleotides, the CDR3 is TGTGCCAGCAGCCCGAGGACACTTTTAGATACGCAGTATTTT.

This chain uses TRBV27 with TRBJ1-3; D is unresolved. The CDR3 totals 11 residues. Germline V lookup: CDR1 MNHEY, CDR2 SMNVEV (reference sequence). The CDR3 reads CASSSGNTIYF. The CDR3 coding sequence is TGTGCTTCGAGCTCTGGAAACACCATATATTTT.

This clone was picked up a small number of times. The J gene is TRBJ2-7, the V gene TRBV6-6; the D gene is possibly TRBD1 (5 bases). V was shortened by 7 bases and J by 4 bases, with 17 bases between the two germline ends. The V gene's germline CDR1 is MNHNY and CDR2 SVGAGI (reference sequence). The length of the CDR3 is 14 residues. The chain's CDR3 is CASTQGSGSYEQYF. CDR3 bases: TGTGCCAGCACCCAAGGGTCAGGGTCATACGAGCAGTACTTC.

V and J are TRBV6-5 and TRBJ2-3, with D tentatively TRBD1 or TRBD2 (5 bases each). V lost 4 bases and J 0 bases, leaving 14 bases between the germline ends. Per germline, CDR1 MNHEY and CDR2 SVGAGI. The CDR3 has 16 amino acids. The CDR3 sequence: CASSFGTTLSTDTQYF. CDR3 DNA sequence: TGTGCCAGCAGTTTCGGGACGACCTTAAGCACAGATACGCAGTATTTT.

This clone appeared a few times. The genes are TRBV7-9 and TRBJ2-7; 8 positions match TRBD1. This CDR3 spans 13 amino acids. The V and J ends lost 6 bases and 5 bases, in that order; junction bases with no gene match: 6. Germline V CDR1 and CDR2: SEHNR, FQNEAQ (reference sequence). The CDR3 loop reads CASRGTGLNEQYF. CDR3 DNA sequence: TGTGCCAGCAGGGGGACAGGTTTAAACGAGCAGTACTTC. Using reference TRBV7-9 and TRBJ2-7 for the parts outside the CDR3, the full variable domain is DTGVSQNPRHKITKRGQNVTFRCDPISEHNRLYWYRQTLGQGPEFLTYFQNEAQLEKSRLLSDRFSAERPKGSFSTLEIQRTEQGDSAMYLCASRGTGLNEQYFGPGTRLTVT.

This clone was counted a few times. This chain links TRBV7-2 with TRBJ1-2; no reliable D call. This CDR3 region has 13 residues. The V end was cut by 6 bases, the J end by 4 bases, with 12 bases between. Germline V CDR1 and CDR2: SGHTA, FQGNSA. The CDR3 nucleotides are TGTGCCAGCAGAATTGGTACCGGCTATGGCTACACCTTC. Amino acids: CASRIGTGYGYTF.

The genes are TRBV5-4 and TRBJ2-7, with 9 nucleotides matching TRBD1. V trimming: 4 bases; J trimming: 3 bases; junction bases outside the gene matches: 2. The CDR3 is 13 residues long. Looked up from germline, CDR1 is SGHNT and CDR2 is YYREEE (reference sequence). The CDR3 DNA is TGTGCCAGCAGCAGGACAGGGGTCTACGAGCAGTACGTC. This sequence encodes CASSRTGVYEQYV.

As for this clone: This CDR3 is also generated by other DNA sequences in the sample. The chain joins TRBV7-2 to TRBJ2-1; D gene uncertain. CDR3 length: 13 amino acids. CDR1 and CDR2 (germline): SGHTA, FQGNSA. The V end lost 4 bases, the J end lost 1 base, and 5 bases lay between the germline ends. CDR3 amino acids: CASSSRSYNEQFF. The CDR3 DNA follows: TGTGCCAGCAGCTCGCGGTCCTACAATGAGCAGTTCTTC.

V and J are TRBV7-2 and TRBJ2-1; TRBD2 aligns across 7 bases. CDR3 length equals 15 residues. The germline V gene has CDR1 SGHTA and CDR2 FQGNSA. J lost 8 bases, V lost 2 bases, and 9 bases had no gene match. The CDR3 sequence is CASSLTAGPSDEQFF. The CDR3, as DNA: TGTGCCAGCAGCTTAACAGCGGGGCCCTCGGATGAGCAGTTCTTC.

The chain employs TRBV5-1 and TRBJ2-5; 7 bases are shared with TRBD1. The CDR3 runs to 15 residues. Germline assignment: CDR1 SGHRS and CDR2 YFSETQ. The V and J ends lost 0 bases and 5 bases, in that order; junction bases with no gene match: 7. This CDR3 is CASSLETGYRETQYF. The CDR3 DNA is TGCGCCAGCAGCTTGGAGACAGGGTACCGGGAGACCCAGTACTTC.

This clone was seen only a few times. CDR3: CASSPNRGGETQYF. The CDR3 nucleotides are TGTGCCAGCTCACCAAACAGGGGCGGAGAGACCCAGTACTTC. This sequence joins TRBV18 and TRBJ2-5; 7 nucleotides match TRBD1. The CDR3 covers 14 residues. V shed 2 bases and J 4 bases; nucleotides not matched to a gene: 4. Germline V CDR1 and CDR2: KGHSH, LQKENI.